This T cell receptor (beta chain) was found in a study of a mutant IDH1 vaccine in newly diagnosed glioma. The overall study: First vaccine doses came 4-6 weeks after radiotherapy alone, or with temozolomide cycles. Former treatment meant radiotherapy, temozolomide, or both; the majority had gotten both. General study points: In 93.3% of patients, immune responses induced by the vaccine occurred. Among top peripheral T cell clonotypes, changes seemed unrelated to pseudoprogression.

As to this clone: Its antigen is as yet unknown.

The CDR3 runs to 15 residues. Germline V gene lookup returns CDR1 SGHNT and CDR2 YYREEE (reference sequence). V was pared by 7 bases and J by 10 bases, with 15 bases of the junction left unmatched. Regarding time point: week 23, last vaccination. Every vaccine dose comprised 300 ug of mutant IDH1 20-mer peptide plus topical imiquimod. Produced via immunoSEQ multiplex PCR; TCRdb's table is partial and in-frame only. The table has roughly 60,000 clones, about 85% seen once. Sequenced here: PBMCs, sampled from a glioma patient whose treatment included an IDH1 peptide vaccine. This rearrangement joins TRBV5-4 to TRBJ2-1; TRBD2 aligns across 9 bases. This sequence was found in a man aged 30 to 39 with glioma. DNA for the CDR3: TGTGCCAGCCAACCGGGACTAGCCTTAGTAGGAGAGCAGTTCTTC. Translation gives CASQPGLALVGEQFF.